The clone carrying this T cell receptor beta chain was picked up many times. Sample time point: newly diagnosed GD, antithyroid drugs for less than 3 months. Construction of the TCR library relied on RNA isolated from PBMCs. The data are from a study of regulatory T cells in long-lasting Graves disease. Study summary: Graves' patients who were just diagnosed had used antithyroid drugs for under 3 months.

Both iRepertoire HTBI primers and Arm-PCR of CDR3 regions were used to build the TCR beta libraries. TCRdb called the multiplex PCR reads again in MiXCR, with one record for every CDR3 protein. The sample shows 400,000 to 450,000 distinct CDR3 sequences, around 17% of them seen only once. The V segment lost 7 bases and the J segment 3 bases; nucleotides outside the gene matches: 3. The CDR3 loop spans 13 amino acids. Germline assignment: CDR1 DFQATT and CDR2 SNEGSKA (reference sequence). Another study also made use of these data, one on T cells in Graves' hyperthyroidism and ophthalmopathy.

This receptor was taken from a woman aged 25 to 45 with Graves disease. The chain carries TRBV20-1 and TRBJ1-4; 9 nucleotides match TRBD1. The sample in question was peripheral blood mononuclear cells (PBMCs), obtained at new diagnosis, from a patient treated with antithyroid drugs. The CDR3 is CSGRTGANEKLFF. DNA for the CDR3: TGCAGTGGACGGACAGGGGCTAATGAAAAACTGTTTTTT.